Listed below are T cell receptor beta chains from one sample, sequenced in a study of blood T cell repertoires in COVID-19. The assay was immunoSEQ multiplex PCR, and TCRdb's table has in-frame clones only and misses some. The profile covers over 450,000 clones, with approximately 91% appearing a single time and 7.5% to 9.5% taken by the ten largest. The sequencing input was peripheral blood. Every receptor here comes from a woman between 50 and 59 years old with COVID-19, enrolled during active disease. The CDR3 runs from the conserved cysteine through the conserved F or W. The D gene is left open where the match is weak. Size values are once, few and many counts, or a class for expanded clones, and some rows have none.

V gene,D gene,clone size,J gene,CDR3 DNA,CDR3 protein
TRBV9,NA,NA,TRBJ1-2,TGTGCCAGCAGCGTAGTACCCGAGAACTATGGCTACACCTTC,CASSVVPENYGYTF
TRBV11-2,NA,NA,TRBJ1-1,TGTGCCTCAATCGGCTTCACCGCGGGGGACACTGAAGCTTTCTTT,CASIGFTAGDTEAFF
TRBV30,NA,NA,TRBJ2-5,TGTGCCTGGATTAACTGGGCCCAAGAGACCCAGTACTTC,CAWINWAQETQYF
TRBV19,NA,NA,TRBJ1-6,TGTGCCAGCGGGAGGCAGGGCAGTTCACCCCTCCACTTT,CASGRQGSSPLHF
TRBV6-5,TRBD1,NA,TRBJ1-1,TGTGCCAGCAGGAGACAGGGGGGCACTGAAGCTTTCTTT,CASRRQGGTEAFF
TRBV19,NA,NA,TRBJ1-6,TGTGCCAGCAAAAGTACAGGGAATTCACCCCTCCACTTT,CASKSTGNSPLHF
TRBV2,NA,NA,TRBJ2-2,TGTGCCAGCAGCTCCAACACCGGGGAGCTGTTTTTT,CASSSNTGELFF
TRBV7-8,NA,NA,TRBJ1-3,TGTGCCAGCAGCTTAGGGAGGATGGGGGCGGGAAACACCATATATTTT,CASSLGRMGAGNTIYF
TRBV9,NA,NA,TRBJ1-1,TGTGCCAGCAGCGCACGTTCCGACAAGCTGAACACTGAAGCTTTCTTT,CASSARSDKLNTEAFF
TRBV5-6,NA,NA,TRBJ1-1,TGTGCCAGCAGCTTGGGAGGTTACGGCCCGAACACTGAAGCTTTCTTT,CASSLGGYGPNTEAFF
TRBV5-1,TRBD1,NA,TRBJ1-3,TGCGCCAGCAGCCCGGAGGCCCTGGGACAGGGAGGAAACACCATATATTTT,CASSPEALGQGGNTIYF
TRBV28,NA,NA,TRBJ1-2,TGTGCCAGCAGCACAGCAATAGGTACTAACTATGGCTACACCTTC,CASSTAIGTNYGYTF
TRBV9,NA,NA,TRBJ1-1,TGTGCCAGCAGCGTAACGGGGGGCGCGGGGAACACTGAAGCTTTCTTT,CASSVTGGAGNTEAFF
TRBV24-1,NA,NA,TRBJ2-1,TGTGCCACCAGTGATTTTCGGGGAACAAGCTACAATGAGCAGTTCTTC,CATSDFRGTSYNEQFF
TRBV19,NA,NA,TRBJ2-1,TGTGCCAGTAGTATGGACAGTATATACAATGAGCAGTTCTTC,CASSMDSIYNEQFF
TRBV5-5,NA,many,TRBJ1-5,TGTGCCAGCAGCCCTGGAGGAGTAAATAGCAATCAGCCCCAGCATTTT,CASSPGGVNSNQPQHF
TRBV7-2,NA,few,TRBJ2-7,TGTGCCAGCAGCCCTCCTTCGGCCGCGGCCTACGAGCAGTACTTC,CASSPPSAAAYEQYF
TRBV3-1/TRBV3-2,NA,NA,TRBJ1-1,TGTGCCAGCAGCCCCTTACAAGCGGGGAGATCGGTGAGAGGGAACACTGAAGCTTTCTTT,CASSPLQAGRSVRGNTEAFF
TRBV28,NA,once,TRBJ1-6,TGTGCCAGCAGACCACGAGTCCTAAGTAATTCACCCCTCCACTTT,CASRPRVLSNSPLHF
TRBV4-1,TRBD1,NA,TRBJ1-2,TGCGCCAGCAGTCCCCTCGGACAGGGAGACTATGGCTACACCTTC,CASSPLGQGDYGYTF
TRBV11-2,TRBD1,NA,TRBJ1-1,TGTGCCTGTGGGACAGGACACACTGAAGCTTTCTTT,CACGTGHTEAFF
TRBV19,NA,NA,TRBJ1-1,TGTGCCAGTAGTATAGTCGGCAGGGGCACTGAAGCTTTCTTT,CASSIVGRGTEAFF
TRBV6-5,TRBD1,NA,TRBJ1-5,TGTGCCGGGGGGACAGGAGATCAACCCCAGCATTTT,CAGGTGDQPQHF
TRBV10-3,NA,NA,TRBJ1-2,TGTGCCATCAGTGAGCGGGGGGGCCAGGAGTATGGCTACACCTTC,CAISERGGQEYGYTF
TRBV7-3,TRBD1,NA,TRBJ2-2,TGTGCCAGCAGCCAACTTCCCGGGACAGGGATCGGGGAGCTGTTTTTT,CASSQLPGTGIGELFF
TRBV30,NA,NA,TRBJ2-7,TGTGCCTGGAGTAAGTCCAGGGTGGGCTTC,CAWSKSRVGF